The rows below give T cell receptor beta chains drawn from one sample of a study of T cell changes during pregnancy in multiple sclerosis. Using immunoSEQ multiplex PCR, the repertoire was profiled, and TCRdb retains in-frame clones only, with some absent. The table shows around 59,000 clones, with roughly nine tenths occurring only once. Source: CD4+ T cells from peripheral blood mononuclear cells, taken in the first trimester of pregnancy. The source of these receptors is a female donor with multiple sclerosis, enrolled in a pregnancy study. Each CDR3 is given with its conserved first and last residue. Fields, in order: V gene, J gene, clone size, D gene, CDR3 protein, CDR3 DNA. D genes are given only for firm matches. Size tells how often a clone was seen (once, few, many) or the class of an expanded clone, and some rows leave it out.

TRBV19	TRBJ1-4	NA	NA	CASRGRTADLEKLFF	TGTGCCAGTAGAGGTCGGACAGCTGACCTTGAAAAACTGTTTTTT
TRBV2	TRBJ1-2	NA	TRBD1	CASSEQTGVNYGYTF	TGTGCCAGCAGTGAACAGACAGGGGTTAACTATGGCTACACCTTC
TRBV27	TRBJ1-2	once	NA	CASSLAGIANYGYTF	TGTGCCAGCAGTTTAGCCGGGATAGCTAACTATGGCTACACCTTC
TRBV14	TRBJ2-7	NA	NA	CASSQDIQSHEQYF	TGTGCCAGCAGCCAAGACATCCAGTCCCACGAGCAGTACTTC
TRBV18	TRBJ1-1	NA	NA	CASSPLLSGLDTEAFF	TGTGCCAGCTCACCCCTATTGAGTGGTTTGGACACTGAAGCTTTCTTT
TRBV5-1	TRBJ1-1	NA	NA	CASSLAPGQNTEAFF	TGCGCCAGCAGCTTGGCCCCAGGACAGAACACTGAAGCTTTCTTT
TRBV9	TRBJ2-7	NA	NA	CASSANRSSKSSYEQYF	TGTGCCAGCAGCGCCAACCGTAGTTCGAAGAGCTCCTACGAGCAGTACTTC
TRBV6-5	TRBJ2-7	NA	TRBD1	CASSYAGTGGPGEQYF	TGTGCCAGCAGTTACGCCGGGACAGGGGGCCCGGGCGAGCAGTACTTC
TRBV2	TRBJ2-7	NA	NA	CASKGEPYEQYF	TGTGCCAGCAAGGGGGAACCCTACGAGCAGTACTTC
TRBV9	TRBJ1-2	once	NA	CASSDQGLPLSGYTF	TGTGCCAGCAGCGATCAAGGACTCCCGCTTTCCGGCTACACCTTC
TRBV11-3	TRBJ2-1	NA	TRBD1	CASSSTGQGAHNEQFF	TGTGCCAGCAGCTCGACCGGACAGGGGGCCCACAATGAGCAGTTCTTC
TRBV7-9	TRBJ2-7	NA	TRBD1	CASSSHRDRGQREQYF	TGTGCCAGCAGCTCCCACCGGGACAGGGGGCAACGCGAGCAGTACTTC
TRBV11-2	TRBJ2-7	once	TRBD1	CASSLGTGEQYF	TGTGCCAGCAGCCTTGGGACAGGGGAGCAGTACTTC
TRBV5-3	TRBJ1-1	NA	NA	CARSLLSARPMNTEAFF	TGTGCCAGAAGCCTACTTAGCGCACGGCCTATGAACACTGAAGCTTTCTTT
TRBV6-5	TRBJ1-5	NA	NA	CASSLGGASNQPQHF	TGTGCCAGCAGTTTAGGTGGGGCAAGCAATCAGCCCCAGCATTTT
TRBV18	TRBJ2-1	NA	NA	CASSPLEGSYNEQFF	TGTGCCAGCTCACCCCTAGAGGGCTCCTACAATGAGCAGTTCTTC
TRBV19	TRBJ2-6	once	NA	CASTRGGFAGANVLTF	TGTGCCAGTACCCGAGGGGGTTTCGCCGGGGCCAACGTCCTGACTTTC
TRBV6-6	TRBJ1-1	NA	NA	CASSYHRDTEAFF	TGTGCCAGCAGTTACCACAGGGACACTGAAGCTTTCTTT
TRBV5-5	TRBJ1-4	once	NA	CASSLLQGGNEKLFF	TGTGCCAGCAGCCTCCTACAGGGTGGCAATGAAAAACTGTTTTTT
TRBV7-8	TRBJ1-3	once	NA	CASSNQIQSGNTIYF	TGTGCCAGCAGCAACCAAATCCAGTCTGGAAACACCATATATTTT
TRBV6-5	TRBJ1-6	NA	NA	CASSYSKGGNSPLHF	TGTGCCAGCAGTTACTCGAAGGGGGGGAATTCACCCCTCCACTTT
TRBV12-5	TRBJ2-2	once	NA	CASALSGELFF	TGTGCTAGTGCCCTATCCGGGGAGCTGTTTTTT
TRBV7-2	TRBJ1-2	once	TRBD1	CASSLVITGAFGYTF	TGTGCCAGCAGCTTAGTGATTACAGGGGCTTTTGGCTACACCTTC
TRBV9	TRBJ2-1	NA	TRBD2	CASSVGSGGARNEQFF	TGTGCCAGCAGCGTAGGTAGCGGGGGGGCCCGGAATGAGCAGTTCTTC
TRBV18	TRBJ1-1	NA	NA	CASSPVWGPDTEAFF	TGTGCCAGCTCACCAGTTTGGGGGCCGGACACTGAAGCTTTCTTT
TRBV5-4	TRBJ1-6	NA	NA	CASSSGGGSSSYNSPLHF	TGTGCCAGCAGCAGCGGCGGGGGGTCGAGCTCCTATAATTCACCCCTCCACTTT
TRBV5-8	TRBJ2-7	NA	TRBD1	CASSLTGVGEQYF	TGTGCCAGCAGCTTGACAGGGGTTGGCGAGCAGTACTTC